This TCR beta chain was found in a study of blood T cell repertoires in COVID-19. Recruitment covered fewer than 25 US areas and drew participants whose ages spanned about 18 to 95 years. Participants had their cohort set by participant-reported clinical history. Symptom resolution, clearance, or two negative PCRs marked the recovered donors of Cohort 3. As handled by the study authors: Cell counts per sample came from amplifying reference gene primers. The method was immunoSEQ multiplex PCR; TCRdb's version includes in-frame clones alone and lacks a portion of them. Clone size and the V and J calls come from that table; the DNA yielded D and trimming. The table lists around 200,000 clones, about 81% of them singletons, with 3.2% in the top ten. This CDR3 has 18 residues. Germline values: CDR1 LGHDT, CDR2 YNNKEL (reference sequence). Unmatched junction bases numbered 7, after V lost 4 bases and J lost 0 bases.

The clonotype originates from a woman aged 25 to 45 who had recovered from COVID-19. What was sequenced was PBMCs or T cells enriched from blood (not recorded which). This chain uses TRBV3-1 (or the pseudogene TRBV3-2) with TRBJ2-4; TRBD2 aligns across 12 bases. CDR3 nucleotide sequence: TGTGCCAGCAGCCGAACTAGCGGGGGGTCTGTAGCCAAAAACATTCAGTACTTC. Protein: CASSRTSGGSVAKNIQYF.